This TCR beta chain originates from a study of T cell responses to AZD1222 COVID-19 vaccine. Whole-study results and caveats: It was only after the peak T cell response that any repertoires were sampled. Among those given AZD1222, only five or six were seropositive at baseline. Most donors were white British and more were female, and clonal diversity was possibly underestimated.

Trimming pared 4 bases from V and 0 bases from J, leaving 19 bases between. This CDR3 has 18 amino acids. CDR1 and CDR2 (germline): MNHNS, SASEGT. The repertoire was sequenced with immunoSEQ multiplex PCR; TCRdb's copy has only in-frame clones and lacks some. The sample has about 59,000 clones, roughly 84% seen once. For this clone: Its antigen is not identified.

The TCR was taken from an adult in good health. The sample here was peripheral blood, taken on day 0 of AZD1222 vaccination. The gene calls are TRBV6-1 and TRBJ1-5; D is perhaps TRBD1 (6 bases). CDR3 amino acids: CASSARGKLTYSNQPQHF. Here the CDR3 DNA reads TGTGCCAGCAGTGCCAGGGGCAAACTTACCTATAGCAATCAGCCCCAGCATTTT.